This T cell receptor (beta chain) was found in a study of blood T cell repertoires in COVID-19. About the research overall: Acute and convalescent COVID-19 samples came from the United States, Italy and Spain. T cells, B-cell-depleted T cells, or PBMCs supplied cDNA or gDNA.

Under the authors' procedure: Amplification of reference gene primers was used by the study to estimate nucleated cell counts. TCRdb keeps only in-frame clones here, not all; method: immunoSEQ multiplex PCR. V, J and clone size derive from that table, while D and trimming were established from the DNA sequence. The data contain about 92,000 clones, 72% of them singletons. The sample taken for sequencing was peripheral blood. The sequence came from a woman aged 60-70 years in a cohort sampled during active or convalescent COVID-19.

The CDR3: CASSPRSEQYF. The CDR3 DNA sequence: TGTGCCAGCAGCCCCCGGAGCGAGCAGTACTTC. The rearrangement uses TRBV7-9 and TRBJ2-7; D unresolved. V lost 5 bases, J lost 6 bases, and 8 bases lay in between. The CDR3 sequence is 11 residues long. Germline V gene sequence: CDR1 SEHNR, CDR2 FQNEAQ (reference sequence).